Presented here are 3 T cell receptor beta chains from one specimen sequenced in a study of blood T cell repertoires in COVID-19. Some clones are missing from TCRdb's copy, which holds only in-frame ones; the method was immunoSEQ multiplex PCR. This sample yields 70,000 to 90,000 clones, of which about 80% are seen a single time; around 11% belongs to the top ten. Material for sequencing was peripheral blood. The source of these receptors is a human donor in a cohort sampled during active COVID-19.

This chain links TRBV15 with TRBJ2-7; possibly TRBD2 for D (6 bases). Trimming shortened V by 0 bases and J by 6 bases, and 9 bases separated the two germline ends. From germline, CDR1 is LNHNV and CDR2 YYDKDF (reference sequence). The CDR3 sequence is 13 residues long. The CDR3 DNA reads TGTGCCACCAGCAGAGATAAGGGACTCGAGCAGTACTTC. Its protein product is CATSRDKGLEQYF. The full variable domain, its missing parts supplied by reference TRBV15 and TRBJ2-7, is DAMVIQNPRYQVTQFGKPVTLSCSQTLNHNVMYWYQQKSSQAPKLLFHYYDKDFNNEADTPDNFQSRRPNTSFCFLDIRSPGLGDTAMYLCATSRDKGLEQYFGPGTRLTVT.

V is TRBV5-1 and J is TRBJ2-1; 10 positions agree with TRBD2. Looked up from germline, CDR1 is SGHRS and CDR2 is YFSETQ. There are 18 residues in the CDR3. V lost 0 bases to trimming and J lost 6 bases; unmatched junction nucleotides: 12. DNA of the CDR3: TGCGCCAGCAGCTTGGTCCCACCTACTAGCGGGACTTTCAATGAGCAGTTCTTC. Protein product: CASSLVPPTSGTFNEQFF.

The table lists this clone with a few counts. V usage is TRBV4-1 and J usage is TRBJ2-5, with 12 positions matching TRBD2. Per germline, CDR1 MGHRA and CDR2 YSYEKL. The CDR3 has 17 amino acids. Trimming at V came to 4 bases and at J to 5 bases, leaving 11 bases not matched to a gene. The CDR3 DNA follows: TGCGCCAGCAGCCCCTGGGCTAGCGGGAGGGCCCGCGAGACCCAGTACTTC. This sequence encodes CASSPWASGRARETQYF.